This T cell receptor (beta chain) was documented in a study of OX40 agonist ivuxolimab in advanced cancers. Looking at the study overall: One hepatocellular carcinoma and a couple of cutaneous melanoma patients partially responded. Study-level results: The average count of expanded clones was higher among CD8+ T cells than among CD4+.

Using immunoSEQ multiplex PCR, the repertoire was profiled, and TCRdb retains in-frame clones only, with some absent. The table records about 48,000 clones, 70% to 90% of them present only once. As concerns this clone: Its antigen is not known.

Trimming stripped 0 bases from V and 2 bases from J, with 8 bases between. This CDR3 region has 13 residues. Germline V gives CDR1 SQVTM, CDR2 ANQGSEA. The TCR originated in an adult with an advanced solid tumor such as melanoma, head and neck, liver or kidney cancer. V gene TRBV29-1 combines with J gene TRBJ2-7; the D is unclear. This specimen was CD4+ or CD8+ T cells sorted from blood, taken in a trial of the OX40 agonist ivuxolimab. DNA for the CDR3: TGCAGCGTTGAAGAAGGAAATCCCTACGAGCAGTACTTC. Amino acids: CSVEEGNPYEQYF.